This is a list of T cell receptor beta chains from one sample in a study of cytomegalovirus exposure and HLA in healthy donors. Libraries were prepared by immunoSEQ multiplex PCR; TCRdb keeps only in-frame clonotypes and omits some of them. The sample has more than 200,000 clones, about 80% seen once; the top ten hold roughly 5.5%. The sample was PBMCs. The receptors stem from a man aged 40-50 years in good health and CMV-seropositive. The CDR3 runs from the conserved cysteine through the conserved F or W. Each record gives: V gene, clone size, CDR3 length, CDR3 protein. Rows give clone size only sometimes, using once, few, many, or a class for an expanded clone.

TRBV5-1 once 14 CASGGSGMFNEQFF
TRBV10-2 - 16 CASSESLGLYSYGYTF
TRBV6-1 - 15 CASSASGGPGETQYF
TRBV4-2 - 14 CASSSRDSVYEQYF
TRBV5-4 few 15 CASRSGLAGEDTQYF
TRBV7-9 - 14 CASSTSGRAGELFF
TRBV6-1 - 17 CASSVGTAGLDAGELFF
TRBV6-1 - 17 CASSEPRGLGQNYGYTF
TRBV11-2 once 15 CASSNRERTNEKLFF
TRBV19 - 14 CASSPTGTNEKLFF
TRBV7-8 - 18 CASSFPGGLSAGANVLTF
TRBV5-1 - 17 CASSPGQGHLRNTEAFF
TRBV5-1 few 13 CASSLGTDQPQHF
TRBV6-6 - 13 CASSPTGAFGYTF
TRBV6-5 - 13 CASSLPGADTQYF
TRBV5-1 few 15 CASSPTSGTHNEQFF
TRBV9 few 14 CASSVGTGRQPQHF
TRBV9 - 14 CASSIQGAGQTQYF
TRBV12-2 - 14 CASRPGTVNTEAFF
TRBV6-6 once 14 CASREIGESGGYTF
TRBV11-2 - 14 CASSFLTGLGDQYF
TRBV6-5 - 16 CASSYGGRDPYNEQFF
TRBV2 once 15 CASMLAGGGTGELFF
TRBV5-1 few 15 CASSQVSTGRNEQFF
TRBV12-5 - 14 CASGSGQGGQPQHF
TRBV7-3 - 15 CASSLGLTNTGELFF
TRBV11-2 - 16 CASSLGSALVSYEQYF
TRBV27 - 13 CASSLQGADEQYF
TRBV7-3 - 15 CASSLTRTAYNEQFF
TRBV13 - 14 CASSPDSSGNTIYF
TRBV6-5 - 13 CASRPTGSYEQYF
TRBV29-1 - 12 CSVEQGANTIYF
TRBV7-8 - 15 CASNPGQGNSYEQYF
TRBV12-5 - 15 CASGPSQSPNTEAFF
TRBV19 - 12 CASRQGDDEQYF
TRBV9 - 14 CASSVEGFTGELFF
TRBV6-5 few 15 CASSQDRAGANVLTF
TRBV5-4 - 15 CASSSTGGSTDTQYF
TRBV5-1 - 14 CASSLGQIREKLFF
TRBV15 - 14 CATRRTGTSDGYTF
TRBV25-1 few 13 CASRVGGHTEAFF
TRBV4-1 - 17 CASSQSPGRIRDTEAFF
TRBV2 few 13 CASSEARLLPRNF
TRBV27 - 13 CASRSGLGETQYF
TRBV28 - 16 CASSGGTSGTYNEQFF